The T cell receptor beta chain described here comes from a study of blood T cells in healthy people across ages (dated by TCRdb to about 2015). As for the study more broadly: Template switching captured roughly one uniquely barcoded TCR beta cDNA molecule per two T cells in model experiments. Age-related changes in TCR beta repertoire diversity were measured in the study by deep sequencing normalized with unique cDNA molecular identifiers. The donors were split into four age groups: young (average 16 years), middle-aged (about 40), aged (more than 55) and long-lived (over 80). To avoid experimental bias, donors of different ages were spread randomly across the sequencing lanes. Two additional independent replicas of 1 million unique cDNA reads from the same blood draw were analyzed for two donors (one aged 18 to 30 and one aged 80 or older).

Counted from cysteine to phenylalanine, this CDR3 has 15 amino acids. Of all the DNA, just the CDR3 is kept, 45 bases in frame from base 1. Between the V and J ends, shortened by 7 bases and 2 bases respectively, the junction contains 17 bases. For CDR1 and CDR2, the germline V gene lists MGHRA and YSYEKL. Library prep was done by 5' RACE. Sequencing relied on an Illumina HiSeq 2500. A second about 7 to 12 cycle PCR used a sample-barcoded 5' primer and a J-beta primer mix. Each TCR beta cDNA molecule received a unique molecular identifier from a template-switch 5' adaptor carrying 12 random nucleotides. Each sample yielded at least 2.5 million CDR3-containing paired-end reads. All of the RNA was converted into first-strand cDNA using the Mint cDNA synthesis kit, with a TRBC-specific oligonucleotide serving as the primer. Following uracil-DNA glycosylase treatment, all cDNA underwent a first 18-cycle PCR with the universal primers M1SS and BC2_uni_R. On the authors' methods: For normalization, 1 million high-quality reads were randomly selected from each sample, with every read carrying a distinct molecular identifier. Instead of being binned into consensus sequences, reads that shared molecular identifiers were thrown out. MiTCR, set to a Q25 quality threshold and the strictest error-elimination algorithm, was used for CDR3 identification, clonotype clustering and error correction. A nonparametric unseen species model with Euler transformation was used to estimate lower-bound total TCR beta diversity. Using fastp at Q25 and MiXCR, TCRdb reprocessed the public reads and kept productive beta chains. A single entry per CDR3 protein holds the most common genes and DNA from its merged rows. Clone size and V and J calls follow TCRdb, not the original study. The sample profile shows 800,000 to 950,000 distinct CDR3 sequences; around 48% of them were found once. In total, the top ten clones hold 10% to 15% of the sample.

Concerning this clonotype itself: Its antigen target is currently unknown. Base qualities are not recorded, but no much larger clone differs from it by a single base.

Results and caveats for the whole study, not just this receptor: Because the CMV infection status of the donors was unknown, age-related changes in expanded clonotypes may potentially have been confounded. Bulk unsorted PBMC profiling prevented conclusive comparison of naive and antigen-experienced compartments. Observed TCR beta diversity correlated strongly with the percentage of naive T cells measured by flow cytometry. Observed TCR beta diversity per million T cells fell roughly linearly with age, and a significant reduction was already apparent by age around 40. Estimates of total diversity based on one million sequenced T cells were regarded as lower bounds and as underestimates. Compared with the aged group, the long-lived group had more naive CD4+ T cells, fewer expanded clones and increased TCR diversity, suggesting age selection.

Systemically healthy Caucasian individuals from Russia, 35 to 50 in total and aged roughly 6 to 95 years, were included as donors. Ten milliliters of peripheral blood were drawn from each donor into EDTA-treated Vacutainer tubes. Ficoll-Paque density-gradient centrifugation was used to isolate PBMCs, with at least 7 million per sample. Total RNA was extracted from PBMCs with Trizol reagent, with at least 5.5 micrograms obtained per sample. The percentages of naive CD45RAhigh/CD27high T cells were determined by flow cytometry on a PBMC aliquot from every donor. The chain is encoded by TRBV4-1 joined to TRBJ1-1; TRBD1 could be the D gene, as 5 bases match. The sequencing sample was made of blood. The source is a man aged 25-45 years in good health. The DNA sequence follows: TGCGCCAGCACCTCCATGGGGACCCGCAACACTGAAGCTTTCTTT. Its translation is CASTSMGTRNTEAFF.